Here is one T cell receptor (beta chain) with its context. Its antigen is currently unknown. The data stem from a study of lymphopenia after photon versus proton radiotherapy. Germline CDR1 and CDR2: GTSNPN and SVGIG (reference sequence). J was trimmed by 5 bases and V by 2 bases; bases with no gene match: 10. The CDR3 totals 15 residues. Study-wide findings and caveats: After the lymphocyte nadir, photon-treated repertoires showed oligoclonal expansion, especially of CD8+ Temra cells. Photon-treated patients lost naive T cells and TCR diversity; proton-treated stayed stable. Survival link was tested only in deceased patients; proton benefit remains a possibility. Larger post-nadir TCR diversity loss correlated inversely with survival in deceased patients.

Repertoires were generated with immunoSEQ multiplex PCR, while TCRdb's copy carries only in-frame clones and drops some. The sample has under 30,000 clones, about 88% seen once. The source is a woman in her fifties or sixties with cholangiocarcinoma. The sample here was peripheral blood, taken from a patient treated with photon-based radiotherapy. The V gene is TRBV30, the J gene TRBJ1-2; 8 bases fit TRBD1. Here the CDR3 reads CAWSFGTGWLYGYTF. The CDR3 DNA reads TGTGCCTGGAGTTTCGGGACAGGTTGGCTTTATGGCTACACCTTC.